The 18 T cell receptor beta chains below were found in one sample sequenced in a study of memory CD4+ T cells and cytomegalovirus serostatus. TCRdb's copy holds only in-frame clones and misses some; the assay was immunoSEQ multiplex PCR. Among some 44,000 clones listed, around 80% were seen once. The sort gate was single viable CD3+CD4+CD8-CD45RO+ cells for memory CD4+ T cells. Sequenced: memory CD4+ T cells from blood. The source is an adult in good health and CMV-seronegative.

This chain joins TRBV2 and TRBJ2-1; 10 bases align to TRBD2. CDR3 size: 14 residues. In germline, CDR1 is SNHLY, CDR2 FYNNEI. V lost 3 bases and J lost 9; bases outside the gene matches: 5. In DNA, the CDR3 is TGTGCCAGCAGTGAGGCGCTAGCGGGGGTTGAGCAGTTCTTC. Encoded protein: CASSEALAGVEQFF.

V and J are TRBV5-1 and TRBJ1-4, with TRBD1 as a possible D gene (5 bases). This CDR3 region has 19 residues. Germline CDR1 is SGHRS and CDR2 is YFSETQ. V shed 1 base and J shed 0 bases, with 19 bases lying between them. CDR3: CASSLSRGRPGATNEKLFF. For the CDR3, the DNA is TGCGCCAGCAGCTTGAGTCGGGGCCGTCCGGGGGCAACTAATGAAAAACTGTTTTTT. The variable domain in full, completed from reference TRBV5-1 and TRBJ1-4, reads KAGVTQTPRYLIKTRGQQVTLSCSPISGHRSVSWYQQTPGQGLQFLFEYFSETQRNKGNFPGRFSGRQFSNSRSEMNVSTLELGDSALYLCASSLSRGRPGATNEKLFFGSGTQLSVL.

The chain uses TRBV28 and TRBJ2-7; 10 nucleotides line up with TRBD1. The CDR3 consists of 14 residues. V lost 9 bases to trimming and J lost 2 bases; unmatched junction nucleotides: 7. The germline CDR1 and CDR2 sequences are MDHEN and SYDVKM. The CDR3 DNA reads as TGTGCCAGTCAAGGGACAGGGGTGACCTACGAGCAGTACTTC. It yields the protein CASQGTGVTYEQYF.

This chain joins TRBV23-1 and TRBJ1-5; 9 nucleotides agree with TRBD1. TRBV23-1 is marked as an open reading frame, function uncertain. The CDR3 totals 19 residues. With V trimmed by 2 bases and J by 0 bases, 11 bases remained unmatched. As DNA, the CDR3 is TGCGCCAGCAGTCAACGCCGGGACAGGGACTATTATAGCAATCAGCCCCAGCATTTT. It translates to CASSQRRDRDYYSNQPQHF.

V is TRBV27 and J is TRBJ1-2; no clear D. Trimming took 2 bases from V and 8 from J, leaving 12 bases between them. The CDR3 extends over 13 amino acids. Germline CDR1 reads MNHEY; CDR2 reads SMNVEV (reference sequence). CDR3 in amino acids: CASSLRLGRGYTF. The CDR3 DNA sequence: TGTGCCAGCAGTTTACGGTTGGGTCGCGGCTACACCTTC.

V and J are TRBV11-2 and TRBJ1-4, with TRBD1 matching over 8 bases. The V and J ends lost 1 base and 4 bases, in that order; junction bases with no gene match: 2. CDR1 is SGHAT and CDR2 is FQNNGV in the germline V gene. The CDR3 length is 15 residues. In nucleotides, the CDR3 is TGTGCCAGCAGCTTAGGGGACAGGATTAATGAAAAACTGTTTTTT. It translates to CASSLGDRINEKLFF.

This chain joins TRBV5-6 and TRBJ2-7; either TRBD1 or TRBD2 may supply D (6 bases each). Germline V gives CDR1 SGHDT, CDR2 YYEEEE. The CDR3 loop spans 15 amino acids. V was clipped by 4 bases and J by 2 bases, with 16 bases between them. This CDR3 is CASSAYYGGTYEQYF. The CDR3 DNA reads TGTGCCAGCAGCGCTTACTACGGGGGCACCTACGAGCAGTACTTC. Drawing the rest from reference TRBV5-6 and TRBJ2-7, the complete variable domain is DAGVTQSPTHLIKTRGQQVTLRCSPKSGHDTVSWYQQALGQGPQFIFQYYEEEERQRGNFPDRFSGHQFPNYSSELNVNALLLGDSALYLCASSAYYGGTYEQYFGPGTRLTVT.

The chain carries TRBV28 and TRBJ1-5, with 9 bases lining up with TRBD1. Germline V gene data show CDR1 as MDHEN and CDR2 as SYDVKM. V lost 6 bases and J lost 0; bases outside the gene matches: 9. The CDR3 has 17 amino acids. Here the CDR3 DNA reads TGTGCCAGCAGGACCGGGACAGGGTTCCTTAGCAATCAGCCCCAGCATTTT. Translating gives CASRTGTGFLSNQPQHF. The complete variable domain, with remaining parts taken from reference TRBV28 and TRBJ1-5, reads DVKVTQSSRYLVKRTGEKVFLECVQDMDHENMFWYRQDPGLGLRLIYFSYDVKMKEKGDIPEGYSVSREKKERFSLILESASTNQTSMYLCASRTGTGFLSNQPQHFGDGTRLSIL.

The CDR3 region has the DNA TGTGCCAGCTCGGGCAAAAACTATGAGTACTATGGCTACACCTTC. It specifies CASSGKNYEYYGYTF. V usage is TRBV6-6 and J usage is TRBJ1-2, with D uncertain. CDR3 length: 15 residues. Trimming shortened V by 8 bases and J by 3 bases, and 19 bases separated the two germline ends. CDR1 is MNHNY, CDR2 SVGAGI, per germline (reference sequence).

J is TRBJ2-1 and V is TRBV12-2; the D call TRBD1 from the table was never checked on the DNA. TRBV12-2 is recorded as a pseudogene. The CDR3 consists of 17 residues. The CDR3 sequence: CASRLAVSGTGGHEQFF. DNA for the CDR3: TGTGCAAGTCGCTTAGCGGTTTCCGGGACAGGGGGCCATGAGCAGTTCTTC.

This chain joins TRBV13 and TRBJ1-4; 9 nucleotides align to TRBD1. In germline, CDR1 is PRHDT, CDR2 FYEKMQ (reference sequence). This CDR3 has 16 amino acids. J was trimmed by 5 bases and V by 5 bases; bases with no gene match: 9. The CDR3 DNA sequence: TGTGCCAGCAGCACCTTGGACAGGGGCGGCAATGAAAAACTGTTTTTT. It is translated as CASSTLDRGGNEKLFF.

V gene TRBV11-2 combines with J gene TRBJ2-7; the D gene is possibly TRBD1 (5 bases). The V end lost 6 bases, the J end lost 1 base, and 19 bases lay between the germline ends. The CDR3 contains 16 residues. Germline V gene lookup returns CDR1 SGHAT and CDR2 FQNNGV. CDR3 sequence reads: CASSPYLGEISYEQYF. The CDR3 nucleotides are TGTGCCAGCAGTCCTTACTTAGGGGAAATTTCCTACGAGCAGTACTTC.

The genes are TRBV19 and TRBJ2-1; TRBD2 aligns across 10 bases. The junction had 11 bases not matched to a gene; V was cut back by 2 bases and J by 7 bases. CDR3 length: 17 residues. Germline loops: CDR1 LNHDA, CDR2 SQIVND (reference sequence). CDR3: CASSIPTLAGVSNEQFF. The CDR3 nucleotides read TGTGCCAGTAGTATACCGACTCTAGCGGGGGTATCGAATGAGCAGTTCTTC.

The rearrangement links TRBV29-1 to TRBJ2-3; TRBD1 matches 7 bases. After removal of 7 bases from V and 12 bases from J, the junction contained 10 bases not matched to a gene. Germline V gene data show CDR1 as SQVTM and CDR2 as ANQGSEA. This CDR3 has 11 residues. The CDR3 DNA reads as TGCAGCGCAAACAACAGGGGTTTACAGTATTTT. Amino acid sequence: CSANNRGLQYF.

The V gene is TRBV6-6, the J gene TRBJ1-3; D ambiguous. The CDR3 consists of 13 residues. The germline V and J ends were trimmed by 6 bases and 4 bases, with 10 bases remaining between them. CDR1 and CDR2 from the germline V gene are MNHNY and SVGAGI (reference sequence). CDR3 protein: CASSQTKGNTIYF. The CDR3 DNA follows: TGTGCCAGCAGCCAGACAAAGGGAAACACCATATATTTT.

V usage is TRBV25-1 and J usage is TRBJ1-1, with D hard to call. Germline CDR1 and CDR2: MGHDK and SYGVNS. The CDR3 length is 11 residues. V was trimmed by 3 bases and J by 8 bases, leaving 7 bases between them. CDR3 region: CASSDRREAFF. Here the CDR3 DNA reads TGTGCCAGCAGTGACAGAAGAGAAGCTTTCTTT. Combining the CDR3 with reference TRBV25-1 and TRBJ1-1 gives the whole variable domain EADIYQTPRYLVIGTGKKITLECSQTMGHDKMYWYQQDPGMELHLIHYSYGVNSTEKGDLSSESTVSRIRTEHFPLTLESARPSHTSQYLCASSDRREAFFGQGTRLTVV.

CDR3 region: CASNGGTGLYGYTF. The CDR3 nucleotides are TGCGCCTCCAACGGCGGGACAGGCCTCTATGGCTACACCTTC. The rearrangement uses TRBV5-1 and TRBJ1-2; TRBD1 matches at 8 bases. The CDR3 has 14 amino acids. Trimming cost V 10 bases and J 4 bases; bases outside gene matches: 12. In germline, CDR1 is SGHRS, CDR2 YFSETQ.

The CDR3 nucleotides are TGTGCCAGCAGCTCACACCAAGAGACCCAGTACTTC. Encoded protein: CASSSHQETQYF. The J gene is TRBJ2-5, the V gene TRBV7-9; D remains unclear. This CDR3 comprises 12 residues. The V end was cut by 4 bases, the J end by 0 bases, with 3 bases between. Germline V lookup: CDR1 SEHNR, CDR2 FQNEAQ (reference sequence).